This is a list of T cell receptor beta chains from one sample in a study of cytomegalovirus exposure and HLA in healthy donors. This table comes from immunoSEQ multiplex PCR, and its TCRdb copy is limited to in-frame clones, with some not included. This table has 100,000 or so clones, about four fifths appearing once. The material sequenced was PBMCs. All receptors come from a middle-aged man in good health and CMV-seropositive. Each CDR3 is given with its conserved first and last residue. Fields, in order: V gene, J gene, D gene, clone size, CDR3 protein, CDR3 DNA. D genes are given only for firm matches. Not every row has a clone size; where given, it reads once, few, many or a size class.

TRBV4-2	TRBJ2-1	NA	few	CASSQDSGYNEQFF	TGTGCCAGCAGCCAGGATAGCGGCTACAATGAGCAGTTCTTC
TRBV5-4	TRBJ2-2	NA	NA	CASSEDYQITGELFF	TGTGCCAGCAGCGAGGACTACCAAATCACCGGGGAGCTGTTTTTT
TRBV29-1	TRBJ1-5	NA	NA	CSVAKESGQPQHF	TGCAGCGTGGCGAAAGAGTCAGGCCAGCCCCAGCATTTT
TRBV5-5	TRBJ1-6	NA	NA	CASSDSTGRGSSPLHF	TGTGCCAGCAGCGACTCTACCGGACGGGGGAGTTCACCCCTCCACTTT
TRBV9	TRBJ2-3	NA	NA	CASSAGPRDTQYF	TGTGCCAGCAGCGCTGGCCCGAGGGATACGCAGTATTTT
TRBV5-1	TRBJ1-1	TRBD1	NA	CASSEGAGKAFF	TGCGCCAGCAGCGAGGGGGCCGGGAAGGCTTTCTTT
TRBV7-9	TRBJ2-1	NA	NA	CSSSLQEVGEQFF	TGTTCCAGCAGCTTACAAGAGGTCGGGGAGCAGTTCTTC
TRBV9	TRBJ2-3	NA	NA	CASSTEGSSTDTQYF	TGTGCCAGCAGCACAGAGGGCTCTAGCACAGATACGCAGTATTTT
TRBV7-9	TRBJ1-3	TRBD1	NA	CASSHSGTGFRNTIYF	TGTGCCAGCAGCCACTCCGGGACAGGGTTTCGGAACACCATATATTTT
TRBV5-4	TRBJ2-2	NA	NA	CASTRDTSNTGELFF	TGTGCCAGCACCCGGGACACCTCGAACACCGGGGAGCTGTTTTTT
TRBV15	TRBJ2-2	TRBD2	few	CATSRDLSGSVTGELFF	TGTGCCACCAGCAGAGATCTTAGCGGGAGTGTCACCGGGGAGCTGTTTTTT
TRBV9	TRBJ2-1	TRBD2	once	CASSLLAGAHNEQFF	TGTGCCAGCAGCCTACTAGCGGGAGCCCACAATGAGCAGTTCTTC
TRBV7-8	TRBJ1-2	NA	once	CASSPRGHYGYTF	TGTGCCAGCAGCCCAAGAGGGCACTATGGCTACACCTTC
TRBV5-1	TRBJ1-2	NA	NA	CASSLASGYGYTF	TGCGCCAGCAGCTTGGCCAGTGGCTATGGCTACACCTTC
TRBV11-2	TRBJ2-1	NA	NA	CASSLGLSNEQFF	TGTGCCAGCAGCTTAGGACTTAGCAATGAGCAGTTCTTC
TRBV7-9	TRBJ2-5	NA	NA	CASSSDRTGVGEQYF	TGTGCCAGCAGCTCCGACCGGACGGGGGTGGGGGAGCAGTACTTC
TRBV30	TRBJ2-1	TRBD2	NA	CAWSPLAGGANEQFF	TGTGCCTGGAGCCCCCTAGCGGGGGGGGCCAATGAGCAGTTCTTC
TRBV6-6	TRBJ2-7	NA	NA	CASSYQTGDRNYEQYF	TGTGCCAGCAGTTACCAGACAGGCGACCGGAACTACGAGCAGTACTTC
TRBV5-1	TRBJ1-1	NA	NA	CASSLDRQNTEAFF	TGCGCCAGCAGCTTGGACAGGCAGAACACTGAAGCTTTCTTT
TRBV18	TRBJ1-6	NA	NA	CASSPTSSSYNSPLHF	TGTGCCAGCTCGCCGACAAGTAGCTCCTATAATTCACCCCTCCACTTT
TRBV19	TRBJ2-5	NA	NA	CASSMYGTTRKETQYF	TGTGCCAGTAGCATGTACGGGACAACTAGAAAAGAGACCCAGTACTTC
TRBV11-1	TRBJ1-2	NA	NA	CASSLEQGSWGYTF	TGTGCCAGCAGCTTAGAGCAGGGATCGTGGGGCTACACCTTC
TRBV7-9	TRBJ1-1	NA	NA	CASSPRGSMNTEAFF	TGTGCCAGCAGCCCCAGGGGTAGTATGAACACTGAAGCTTTCTTT
TRBV7-9	TRBJ2-7	NA	NA	CASSPLYEQYF	TGTGCCAGCAGCCCCCTCTACGAGCAGTACTTC
TRBV6-1	TRBJ2-5	NA	NA	CASNRVYQETQYF	TGTGCCAGCAACAGGGTGTACCAAGAGACCCAGTACTTC
TRBV11-2	TRBJ1-1	NA	NA	CASSFQRGTEAFF	TGTGCCAGCAGCTTTCAGAGGGGGACTGAAGCTTTCTTT
TRBV6-6	TRBJ1-2	NA	NA	CASRPTVNYGYTF	TGTGCCAGCAGGCCAACAGTTAACTATGGCTACACCTTC
TRBV7-9	TRBJ1-3	NA	NA	CASSLGMGGEDGNTIYF	TGTGCCAGCAGCTTAGGAATGGGGGGAGAAGATGGAAACACCATATATTTT
TRBV28	TRBJ2-7	NA	NA	CASALAGPSYEQYF	TGTGCTTCCGCCCTTGCGGGGCCGTCCTACGAGCAGTACTTC
TRBV7-9	TRBJ2-2	TRBD1	NA	CASSSGGETGELFF	TGTGCCAGCAGCTCAGGGGGCGAGACCGGGGAGCTGTTTTTT
TRBV30	TRBJ2-7	TRBD2	NA	CASRGDTYEQYF	TGTGCCTCACGGGGGGATACCTACGAGCAGTACTTC
TRBV25-1	TRBJ2-5	TRBD1	NA	CASSEGTGAYQETQYF	TGTGCCAGCAGTGAAGGGACAGGGGCCTACCAAGAGACCCAGTACTTC
TRBV5-1	TRBJ2-5	TRBD2	NA	CASSLAGGEETQYF	TGCGCCAGCAGCTTGGCCGGGGGGGAAGAGACCCAGTACTTC